One sample yielded the 26 T cell receptor beta chains listed below, sequenced in a study of cytomegalovirus exposure and HLA in healthy donors. The PCR made use of 60 Vbeta and 13 Jbeta primers. Sequencing used immunoSEQ multiplex PCR; TCRdb keeps in-frame clones, though not all of them. The data hold under 65,000 clones, with less than 85% observed a single time. The sequenced sample consisted of PBMCs. These receptors came from a man younger than 40 in good health and CMV-seropositive.

The chain carries TRBV11-2 and TRBJ2-5; maybe TRBD1 (5 bases). This CDR3 is 15 amino acids long. The V and J ends lost 1 base and 1 base respectively, with 10 bases between them. Germline CDR1 is SGHAT and CDR2 is FQNNGV. The CDR3 bases are TGTGCCAGCAGCTTAGGTGGGGCGCCCCAAGAGACCCAGTACTTC. Its protein product is CASSLGGAPQETQYF. Supplemented by reference TRBV11-2 and TRBJ2-5, the full variable domain reads EAGVAQSPRYKIIEKRQSVAFWCNPISGHATLYWYQQILGQGPKLLIQFQNNGVVDDSQLPKDRFSAERLKGVDSTLKIQPAKLEDSAVYLCASSLGGAPQETQYFGPGTRLLVL.

A few counts support this clone. This chain connects TRBV6-6 to TRBJ1-1, with D possibly TRBD1 on 5 matching bases. CDR3 length: 14 amino acids. Germline CDR1 MNHNY, CDR2 SVGAGI (reference sequence). V shed 4 bases and J shed 4 bases, with 13 bases lying between them. The CDR3: CASSSGGLFTEAFF. Here the CDR3 DNA reads TGTGCCAGCAGTTCTGGGGGGTTGTTCACTGAAGCTTTCTTT.

By share of the sample, this clone is medium-sized. V and J are TRBV18 and TRBJ2-7; maybe TRBD2 (6 bases). The V end lost 5 bases, the J end lost 5 bases, and 16 bases lay between the germline ends. Germline assignment: CDR1 KGHSH and CDR2 LQKENI. The length of the CDR3 is 14 residues. CDR3 amino acids: CASSTSPGLDEQYF. CDR3 nucleotides: TGTGCCAGCTCAACTAGCCCAGGGTTGGACGAGCAGTACTTC.

The chain links TRBV6-5 to TRBJ1-2; perhaps TRBD1 as D (5 bases). CDR3 size: 16 residues. Looked up from germline, CDR1 is MNHEY and CDR2 is SVGAGI. V dropped 2 bases and J dropped 0 bases, with 13 bases sitting between them. CDR3 amino acids: CASSYDSRASNYGYTF. In DNA, the CDR3 is TGTGCCAGCAGTTACGACAGCAGGGCATCTAACTATGGCTACACCTTC.

This clone was counted only a few times. The chain carries TRBV10-1 and TRBJ2-1; D uncertain. V shed 2 bases and J shed 8 bases, with 7 bases lying between them. Germline CDR1 reads WNHNN; CDR2 reads SYGVQD (reference sequence). This CDR3 contains 12 residues. The DNA for the CDR3 is TGCGCCAGCAGTGAGAATGTCGATGAGCAGTTCTTC. Encoded protein: CASSENVDEQFF.

This clone was seen only a few times. The genes are TRBV6-5 and TRBJ2-7; TRBD1 matches 8 bases. Germline CDR1 and CDR2: MNHEY and SVGAGI. The CDR3 spans 11 residues. With 8 bases clipped from V and 6 bases from J, the junction kept 3 bases outside the gene matches. CDR3 bases: TGTGCCAGCTGGACAGGGACCGAGCAGTACTTC. This encodes CASWTGTEQYF.

The chain is built from TRBV19 and TRBJ1-4, with 9 positions matching TRBD1. The CDR3 contains 15 residues. J lost 8 bases, V lost 4 bases, and 8 bases had no gene match. Germline V lookup: CDR1 LNHDA, CDR2 SQIVND (reference sequence). Here the CDR3 reads CASSRRTGEKEKLFF. For the CDR3, the DNA is TGTGCCAGTAGTAGGAGGACAGGGGAAAAAGAAAAACTGTTTTTT. The variable domain in full, completed from reference TRBV19 and TRBJ1-4, reads DGGITQSPKYLFRKEGQNVTLSCEQNLNHDAMYWYRQDPGQGLRLIYYSQIVNDFQKGDIAEGYSVSREKKESFPLTVTSAQKNPTAFYLCASSRRTGEKEKLFFGSGTQLSVL.

The chain links TRBV7-9 to TRBJ1-4; TRBD1 agrees at 8 bases. This CDR3 is built from 15 residues. Trimming cost V 5 bases and J 5 bases; bases outside gene matches: 7. Germline CDR1 and CDR2: SEHNR and FQNEAQ (reference sequence). The CDR3 nucleotides read TGTGCCAGCAGCACAAGACAGGGGATAAATGAAAAACTGTTTTTT. Translation gives CASSTRQGINEKLFF.

The V gene is TRBV10-2, the J gene TRBJ2-1, with 7 nucleotides matching TRBD2. Germline CDR1 WSHSY, CDR2 SAAADI. CDR3 length: 14 residues. V lost 7 bases and J lost 3; bases outside the gene matches: 6. The CDR3 protein is CASNPSGSYNEQFF. The CDR3 region has the DNA TGCGCCAGCAACCCTAGCGGAAGCTACAATGAGCAGTTCTTC.

The genes are TRBV5-6 and TRBJ1-5; 7 bases are a match to TRBD1. Germline V gene lookup returns CDR1 SGHDT and CDR2 YYEEEE. This CDR3 is built from 13 residues. V lost 8 bases to trimming and J lost 6 bases; unmatched junction nucleotides: 8. The CDR3 DNA is TGTGCCAGTGGACCAGGGGGTGGTCAGCCCCAGCATTTT. This gives the protein CASGPGGGQPQHF.

V gene TRBV2 combines with J gene TRBJ1-1; weak D call: TRBD1 (5 bases). Germline CDR1 SNHLY, CDR2 FYNNEI. The germline V and J ends were trimmed by 7 bases and 6 bases, with 18 bases remaining between them. CDR3 length equals 14 residues. DNA for the CDR3: TGTGCCAGCACCCTATCGGCAGGGATTTCTGAAGCTTTCTTT. Its protein product is CASTLSAGISEAFF. The full variable domain, rest sourced from reference TRBV2 and TRBJ1-1, is EPEVTQTPSHQVTQMGQEVILRCVPISNHLYFYWYRQILGQKVEFLVSFYNNEISEKSEIFDDQFSVERPDGSNFTLKIRSTKLEDSAMYFCASTLSAGISEAFFGQGTRLTVV.

The chain carries TRBV7-3 and TRBJ1-1; D is undetermined. From germline, CDR1 is SGHTA and CDR2 FQGTGA. This CDR3 spans 13 amino acids. With 3 bases removed from V and 2 bases from J, the gap between germline ends came to 7 bases. CDR3 in DNA: TGTGCCAGCAGCTTGGTAACTAACACTGAAGCTTTCTTT. Translating gives CASSLVTNTEAFF.

The chain uses TRBV9 and TRBJ2-5; 9 nucleotides match TRBD1. CDR3 length: 18 amino acids. V trimming: 1 base; J trimming: 4 bases; junction bases outside the gene matches: 14. The germline gives CDR1 SGDLS, CDR2 YYNGEE. The CDR3 DNA reads TGTGCCAGCAGCGTATCCAAAACCCCGGGACAGGGACGAGAGACCCAGTACTTC. Protein sequence: CASSVSKTPGQGRETQYF.

This clone was seen more than once but under ten times. Other DNA sequences in the same sample also yield this CDR3. The gene calls are TRBV6-5 and TRBJ1-4; D might be TRBD1 (5 bases). CDR3 size: 15 residues. The V and J ends lost 2 bases and 2 bases respectively, with 9 bases between them. The V gene's germline CDR1 is MNHEY and CDR2 SVGAGI. CDR3 nucleotides: TGTGCCAGCAGTTACGAAGGGGCGACTAATGAAAAACTGTTTTTT. Protein sequence: CASSYEGATNEKLFF.

In its sample, this clone was seen a few times. V is TRBV6-5 and J is TRBJ1-4; TRBD1 matches 8 bases. V trimming: 7 bases; J trimming: 11 bases; junction bases outside the gene matches: 9. The CDR3 contains 13 residues. Germline V gene data show CDR1 as MNHEY and CDR2 as SVGAGI. CDR3 protein: CASNPRGRGKLFF. Here the CDR3 DNA reads TGTGCCAGCAACCCCAGGGGGCGGGGGAAACTGTTTTTT.

The chain is built from TRBV9 and TRBJ1-4; D may be TRBD1 (5 bases). The CDR3 runs to 14 residues. Germline CDR1 is SGDLS and CDR2 is YYNGEE. V was pared by 0 bases and J by 8 bases, with 11 bases between. The CDR3 region has the DNA TGTGCCAGCAGCGTAGGGAGGGGAAACGAAAAACTGTTTTTT. Amino acids: CASSVGRGNEKLFF.

CDR3 region: CASTQTGITDTQYF. The CDR3 DNA is TGCGCCAGCACCCAGACAGGGATTACAGATACGCAGTATTTT. V is TRBV10-2 and J is TRBJ2-3, with 7 bases matching TRBD1. Germline CDR1 WSHSY, CDR2 SAAADI. After removal of 7 bases from V and 3 bases from J, the junction contained 7 bases not matched to a gene. The CDR3 has 14 residues.

V is TRBV27 and J is TRBJ1-2; 9 bases fit TRBD1. Germline V gene lookup returns CDR1 MNHEY and CDR2 SMNVEV (reference sequence). The CDR3 runs to 14 residues. V gave up 7 bases and J gave up 8 bases; unmatched junction bases: 11. DNA for the CDR3: TGTGCCAGCACCGCGACAGGGGGTCTGAGAGGCTACACCTTC. It yields the protein CASTATGGLRGYTF.

The rearrangement uses TRBV5-1 and TRBJ1-1; D is uncertain. The CDR3 covers 13 residues. Germline lookup yields CDR1 SGHRS and CDR2 YFSETQ. V was trimmed by 0 bases and J by 5 bases, leaving 8 bases between them. The CDR3 sequence is CASSLGAGTEAFF. The CDR3 bases are TGCGCCAGCAGCTTGGGTGCGGGTACTGAAGCTTTCTTT. Drawing the rest from reference TRBV5-1 and TRBJ1-1, the complete variable domain is KAGVTQTPRYLIKTRGQQVTLSCSPISGHRSVSWYQQTPGQGLQFLFEYFSETQRNKGNFPGRFSGRQFSNSRSEMNVSTLELGDSALYLCASSLGAGTEAFFGQGTRLTVV.

The CDR3 coding sequence is TGCGCCAGCAGCCAAGTCCTGGGACTAGCGGGGGTTACCTCAGGAGAGACCCAGTACTTC. Encoded protein: CASSQVLGLAGVTSGETQYF. This chain connects TRBV4-1 to TRBJ2-5, with 14 bases identical to TRBD2. CDR3 size: 20 residues. V shed 1 base, J shed 4 bases, and the junction held 14 bases outside the gene matches. Germline V gene data show CDR1 as MGHRA and CDR2 as YSYEKL.

The rearrangement links TRBV7-8 to TRBJ2-5; D perhaps matches TRBD2 (5 bases). CDR1 and CDR2 (germline): SGHVS, FQNEAQ. Trimming pared 3 bases from V and 2 bases from J, leaving 19 bases between. The CDR3 spans 17 residues. The CDR3 here is CASSLQRVRRLQETQYF. DNA of the CDR3: TGTGCCAGCAGCTTGCAACGAGTGAGGAGGTTGCAAGAGACCCAGTACTTC.

The V and J genes are TRBV2 and TRBJ2-3; weak D call: TRBD2 (5 bases). CDR3 length: 12 residues. Deletions cut 6 bases from V and 6 bases from J, with 10 bases between. Germline V gene sequence: CDR1 SNHLY, CDR2 FYNNEI. CDR3 protein: CASSRGSDTQYF. The DNA for the CDR3 is TGTGCCAGCAGCCGGGGAAGCGATACGCAGTATTTT.

The CDR3 loop reads CASSKALNSPLHF. The CDR3 DNA is TGTGCCAGCAGCAAGGCCTTAAATTCACCCCTCCACTTT. V usage is TRBV21-1 and J usage is TRBJ1-6; TRBD1 is the table's D call, not checked against the DNA. TRBV21-1 is flagged as a pseudogene. The CDR3 covers 13 residues.

This clone has only a few counts. The genes are TRBV18 and TRBJ1-3; no reliable D call. CDR1 KGHSH and CDR2 LQKENI come from the germline V gene. The CDR3 totals 12 residues. Trimming cost V 3 bases and J 4 bases, with 4 bases left between them. The CDR3 nucleotides read TGTGCCAGCTCACCCACAGGAAACACCATATATTTT. Translating gives CASSPTGNTIYF. The full variable domain, its missing parts supplied by reference TRBV18 and TRBJ1-3, is NAGVMQNPRHLVRRRGQEARLRCSPMKGHSHVYWYRQLPEEGLKFMVYLQKENIIDESGMPKERFSAEFPKEGPSILRIQQVVRGDSAAYFCASSPTGNTIYFGEGSWLTVV.

The chain employs TRBV5-1 and TRBJ2-7; 12 bases map to TRBD1. Losses at the gene ends were 3 bases for V and 3 bases for J; bases not matched to a gene: 4. The length of the CDR3 is 15 residues. Per germline, CDR1 SGHRS and CDR2 YFSETQ. The CDR3 sequence: CASSSGTGGIYEQYF. CDR3 nucleotide sequence: TGCGCCAGCAGCTCCGGGACAGGGGGCATCTACGAGCAGTACTTC.

CDR3 region: CATSRDSSSRGVYGYTF. For the CDR3, the DNA is TGTGCCACCAGCAGAGATTCTAGCAGCCGCGGGGTATATGGCTACACCTTC. The V and J genes are TRBV15 and TRBJ1-2; no clear D gene. The CDR3 loop spans 17 amino acids. In germline, CDR1 is LNHNV, CDR2 YYDKDF (reference sequence). The V gene lost 0 bases and the J gene lost 5 bases, with 19 bases spanning the gap.